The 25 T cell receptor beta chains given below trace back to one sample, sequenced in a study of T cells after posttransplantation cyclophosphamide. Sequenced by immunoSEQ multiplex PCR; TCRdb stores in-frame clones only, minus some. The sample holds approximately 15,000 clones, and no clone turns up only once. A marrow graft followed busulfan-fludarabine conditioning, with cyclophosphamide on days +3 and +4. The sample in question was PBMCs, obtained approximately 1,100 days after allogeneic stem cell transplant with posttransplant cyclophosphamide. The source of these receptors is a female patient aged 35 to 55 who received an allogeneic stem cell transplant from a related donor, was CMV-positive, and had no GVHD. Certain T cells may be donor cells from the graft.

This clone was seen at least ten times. The CDR3 region has the DNA TGTGCCAGCAGCGCTAGCGGGGGGGGGTCCACAGATACGCAGTATTTT. This translates into CASSASGGGSTDTQYF. This rearrangement joins TRBV6-4 to TRBJ2-3; 12 nucleotides align to TRBD2. The J segment lost 2 bases and the V segment lost 6 bases, leaving 6 bases of the junction unmatched. The CDR3 has 16 residues. CDR1 and CDR2 (germline): MRHNA, SNTAGT.

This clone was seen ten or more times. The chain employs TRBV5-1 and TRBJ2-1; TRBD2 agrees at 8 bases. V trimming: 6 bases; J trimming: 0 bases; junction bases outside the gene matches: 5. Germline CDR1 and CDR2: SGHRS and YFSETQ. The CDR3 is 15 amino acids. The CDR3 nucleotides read TGCGCCAGCAAGGCGGGGGGAAACTCCTACAATGAGCAGTTCTTC. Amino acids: CASKAGGNSYNEQFF.

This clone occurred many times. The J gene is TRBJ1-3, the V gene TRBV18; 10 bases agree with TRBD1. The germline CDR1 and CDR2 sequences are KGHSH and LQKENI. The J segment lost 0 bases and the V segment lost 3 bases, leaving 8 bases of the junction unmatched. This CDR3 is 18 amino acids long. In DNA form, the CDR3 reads TGTGCCAGCTCACCGCCGGAGACAGGGGGCTACTCTGGAAACACCATATATTTT. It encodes CASSPPETGGYSGNTIYF.

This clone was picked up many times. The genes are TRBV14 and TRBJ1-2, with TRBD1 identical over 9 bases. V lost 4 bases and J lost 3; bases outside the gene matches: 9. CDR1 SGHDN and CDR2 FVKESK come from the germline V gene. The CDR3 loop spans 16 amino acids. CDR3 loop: CASSPLQGAFYYGYTF. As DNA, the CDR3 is TGTGCCAGCAGCCCTCTACAGGGGGCGTTTTACTATGGCTACACCTTC.

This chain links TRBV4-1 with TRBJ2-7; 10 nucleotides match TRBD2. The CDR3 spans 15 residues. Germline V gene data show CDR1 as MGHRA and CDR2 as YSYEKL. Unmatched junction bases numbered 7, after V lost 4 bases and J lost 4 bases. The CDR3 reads CASSLPGTSVYEQYF. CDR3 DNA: TGCGCCAGCAGCCTCCCGGGGACTAGCGTTTACGAGCAGTACTTC.

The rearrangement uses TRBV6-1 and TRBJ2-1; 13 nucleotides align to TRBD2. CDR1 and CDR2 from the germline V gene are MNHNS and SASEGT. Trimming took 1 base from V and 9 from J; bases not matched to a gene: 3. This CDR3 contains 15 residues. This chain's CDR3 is CASSEDGTSGVEQFF. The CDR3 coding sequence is TGTGCCAGCAGTGAAGATGGGACTAGCGGGGTTGAGCAGTTCTTC.

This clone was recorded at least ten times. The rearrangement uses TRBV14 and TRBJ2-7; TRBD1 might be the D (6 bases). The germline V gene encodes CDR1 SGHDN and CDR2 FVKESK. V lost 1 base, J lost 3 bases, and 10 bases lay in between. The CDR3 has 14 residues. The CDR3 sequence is CASSQGWGHYEQYF. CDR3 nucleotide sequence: TGTGCCAGCAGCCAAGGATGGGGGCACTACGAGCAGTACTTC.

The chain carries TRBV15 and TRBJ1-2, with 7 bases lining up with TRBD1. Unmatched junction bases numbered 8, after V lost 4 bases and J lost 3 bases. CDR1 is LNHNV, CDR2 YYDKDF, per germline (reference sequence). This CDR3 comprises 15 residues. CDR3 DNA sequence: TGTGCCACCAGCACCGGGGACAGCTTCTACTATGGCTACACCTTC. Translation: CATSTGDSFYYGYTF. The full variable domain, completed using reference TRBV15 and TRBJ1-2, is DAMVIQNPRYQVTQFGKPVTLSCSQTLNHNVMYWYQQKSSQAPKLLFHYYDKDFNNEADTPDNFQSRRPNTSFCFLDIRSPGLGDTAMYLCATSTGDSFYYGYTFGSGTRLTVV.

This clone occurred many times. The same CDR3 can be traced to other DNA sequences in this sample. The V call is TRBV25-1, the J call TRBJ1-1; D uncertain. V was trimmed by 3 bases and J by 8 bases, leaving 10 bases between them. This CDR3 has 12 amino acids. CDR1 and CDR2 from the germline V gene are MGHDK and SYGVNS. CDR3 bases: TGTGCCAGCAGTGACCTAGGCAGCGAAGCTTTCTTT. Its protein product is CASSDLGSEAFF. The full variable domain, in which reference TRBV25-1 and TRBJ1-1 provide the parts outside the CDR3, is EADIYQTPRYLVIGTGKKITLECSQTMGHDKMYWYQQDPGMELHLIHYSYGVNSTEKGDLSSESTVSRIRTEHFPLTLESARPSHTSQYLCASSDLGSEAFFGQGTRLTVV.

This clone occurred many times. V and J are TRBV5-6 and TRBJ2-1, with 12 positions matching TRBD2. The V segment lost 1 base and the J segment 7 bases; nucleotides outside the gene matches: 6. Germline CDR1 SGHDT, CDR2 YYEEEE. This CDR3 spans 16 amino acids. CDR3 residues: CASSLRLAGGQNEQFF. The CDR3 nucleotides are TGTGCCAGCAGCTTGCGGCTAGCGGGGGGGCAAAATGAGCAGTTCTTC.

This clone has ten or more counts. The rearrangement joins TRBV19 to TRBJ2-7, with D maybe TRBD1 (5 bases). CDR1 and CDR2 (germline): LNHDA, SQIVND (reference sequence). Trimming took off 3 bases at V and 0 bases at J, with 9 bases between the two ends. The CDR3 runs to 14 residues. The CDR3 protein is CASSMRDSSYEQYF. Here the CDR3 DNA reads TGTGCCAGTAGTATGAGAGACAGCTCCTACGAGCAGTACTTC.

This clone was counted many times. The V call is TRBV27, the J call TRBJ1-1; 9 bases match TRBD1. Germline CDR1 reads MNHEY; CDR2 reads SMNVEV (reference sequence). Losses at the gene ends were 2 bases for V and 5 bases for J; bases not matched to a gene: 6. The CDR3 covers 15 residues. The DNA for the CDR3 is TGTGCCAGCAGTTTAAAGGGGACAGGGTGGACTGAAGCTTTCTTT. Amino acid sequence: CASSLKGTGWTEAFF.

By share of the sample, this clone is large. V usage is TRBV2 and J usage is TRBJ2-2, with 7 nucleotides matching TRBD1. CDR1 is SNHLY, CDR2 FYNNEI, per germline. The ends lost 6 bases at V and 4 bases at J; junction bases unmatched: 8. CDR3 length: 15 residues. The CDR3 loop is CASRATGSVTGELFF. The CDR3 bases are TGTGCCAGCAGGGCGACAGGGTCGGTCACCGGGGAGCTGTTTTTT.

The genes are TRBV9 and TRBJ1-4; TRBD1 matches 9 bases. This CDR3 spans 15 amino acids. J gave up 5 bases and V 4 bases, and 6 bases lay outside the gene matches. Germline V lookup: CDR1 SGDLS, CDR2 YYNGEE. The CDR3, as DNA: TGTGCCAGCAGCAACGACAGGGGGGTCAATGAAAAACTGTTTTTT. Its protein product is CASSNDRGVNEKLFF.

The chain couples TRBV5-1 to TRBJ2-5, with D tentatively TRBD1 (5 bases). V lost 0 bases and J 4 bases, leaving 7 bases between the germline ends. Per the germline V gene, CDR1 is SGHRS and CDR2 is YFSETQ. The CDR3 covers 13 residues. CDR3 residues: CASSLGRVETQYF. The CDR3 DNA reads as TGCGCCAGCAGCTTGGGCAGGGTAGAGACCCAGTACTTC.

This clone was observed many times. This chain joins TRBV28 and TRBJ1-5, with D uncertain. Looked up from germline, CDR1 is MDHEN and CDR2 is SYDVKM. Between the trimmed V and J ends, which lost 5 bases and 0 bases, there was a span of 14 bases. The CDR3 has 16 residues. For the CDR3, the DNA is TGTGCCAGCAGTCCGCACACCGGGAATAGCAATCAGCCCCAGCATTTT. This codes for CASSPHTGNSNQPQHF.

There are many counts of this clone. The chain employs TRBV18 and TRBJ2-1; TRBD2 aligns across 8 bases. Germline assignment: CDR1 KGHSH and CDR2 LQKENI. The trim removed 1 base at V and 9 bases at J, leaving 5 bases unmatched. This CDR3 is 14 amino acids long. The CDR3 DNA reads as TGTGCCAGCTCACCACAAGCGGGGGAGGGTGAGCAGTTCTTC. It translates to CASSPQAGEGEQFF.

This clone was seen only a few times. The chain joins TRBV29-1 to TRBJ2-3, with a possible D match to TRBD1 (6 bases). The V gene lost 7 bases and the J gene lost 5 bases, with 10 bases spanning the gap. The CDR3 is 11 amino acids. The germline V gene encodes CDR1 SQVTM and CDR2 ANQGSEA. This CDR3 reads CSAPTGDTQYF. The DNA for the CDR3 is TGCAGCGCCCCGACAGGAGATACGCAGTATTTT.

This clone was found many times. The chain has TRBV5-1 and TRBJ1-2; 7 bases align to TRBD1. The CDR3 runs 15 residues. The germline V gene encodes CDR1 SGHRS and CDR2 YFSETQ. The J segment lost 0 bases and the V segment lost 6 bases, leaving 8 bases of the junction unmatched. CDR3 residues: CASTPGTDANYGYTF. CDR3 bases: TGCGCCAGCACCCCCGGGACAGACGCTAACTATGGCTACACCTTC.

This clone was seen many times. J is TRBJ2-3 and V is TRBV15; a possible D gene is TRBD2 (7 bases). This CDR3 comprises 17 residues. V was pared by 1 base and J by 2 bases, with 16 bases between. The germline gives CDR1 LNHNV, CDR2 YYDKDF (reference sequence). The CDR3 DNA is TGTGCCACCAGCAGAGGGAGGCGGGGGCGCACCACAGATACGCAGTATTTT. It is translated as CATSRGRRGRTTDTQYF.

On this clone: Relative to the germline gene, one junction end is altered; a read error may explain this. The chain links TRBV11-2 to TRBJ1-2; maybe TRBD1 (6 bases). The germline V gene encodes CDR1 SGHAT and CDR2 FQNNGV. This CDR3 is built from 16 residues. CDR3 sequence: CASTIEGGRGYHGYAF. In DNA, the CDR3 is TGTGCCAGCACAATAGAAGGCGGCAGGGGATATCATGGCTACGCCTTC.

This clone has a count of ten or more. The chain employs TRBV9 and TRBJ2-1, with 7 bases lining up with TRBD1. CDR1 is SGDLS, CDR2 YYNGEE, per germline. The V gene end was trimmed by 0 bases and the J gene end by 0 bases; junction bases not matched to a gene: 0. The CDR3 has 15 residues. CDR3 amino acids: CASSVEGASYNEQFF. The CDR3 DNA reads TGTGCCAGCAGCGTAGAGGGGGCCTCCTACAATGAGCAGTTCTTC.

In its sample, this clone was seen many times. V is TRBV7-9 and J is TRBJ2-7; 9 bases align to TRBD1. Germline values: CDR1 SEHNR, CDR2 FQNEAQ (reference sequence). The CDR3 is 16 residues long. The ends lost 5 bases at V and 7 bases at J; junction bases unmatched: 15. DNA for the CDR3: TGTGCCAGCAGCCATACACCGGGACAGGGATCGGAAGAGCAGTACTTC. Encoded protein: CASSHTPGQGSEEQYF.

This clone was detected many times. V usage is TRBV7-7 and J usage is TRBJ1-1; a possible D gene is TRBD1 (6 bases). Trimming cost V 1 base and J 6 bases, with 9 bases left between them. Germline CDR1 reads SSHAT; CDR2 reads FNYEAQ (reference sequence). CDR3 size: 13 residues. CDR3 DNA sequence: TGTGCCAGCAGCTTAGAACAGGGCTCTGAAGCTTTCTTT. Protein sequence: CASSLEQGSEAFF.

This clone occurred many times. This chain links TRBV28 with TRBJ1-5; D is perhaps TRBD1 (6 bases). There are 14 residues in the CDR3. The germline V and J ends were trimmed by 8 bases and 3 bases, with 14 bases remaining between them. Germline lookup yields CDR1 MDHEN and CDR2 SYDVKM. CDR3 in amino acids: CASRLRTANQPQHF. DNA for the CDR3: TGTGCCAGCCGACTCAGGACAGCCAATCAGCCCCAGCATTTT.